This TCR beta chain was captured in a study of cytomegalovirus exposure and HLA in healthy donors (TCRdb year 2017). In terms of the full investigation: An earlier analysis of 587 of the donors reported 276 Gb of sequence data and roughly 120 million unique TCR beta sequences obtained from about 200 million T cells. Roughly 300 gigabases of sequencing data and 78 million or so unique TCR sequences were included in an early release covering about 600 HLA-typed donors. The genetic ancestry cluster associated with self-reported Caucasian donors included roughly 84% of the roughly 400 genotyped donors. The aim of the study was to test whether cataloging public T cell receptors could identify signatures of past pathogen exposure. The study profiled the T cell repertoires of hundreds of subjects by immunosequencing and related them to cytomegalovirus serostatus. A separate validation cohort of roughly 110 different subjects was used in addition to the approximately 700-subject first cohort. High-throughput TCR immunosequencing, statistical association of individual TCRs with disease status, and machine learning were combined to predict cytomegalovirus infection status. In a later analysis, previously published TCR beta repertoires from about 670 donors were re-analyzed and high-resolution HLA genotyping was added so that TCR occurrence patterns could be studied. Rather than using new phenotypic data, the later analysis identified candidate immune exposures from TCR beta sequences and from how often those sequences occurred across donors. To decide whether each TCR beta V gene segment behaved as functional or pseudogenic, an earlier analysis of approximately 600 of the donors relied on high-throughput TCR beta sequencing. Donor age, sex, ethnicity and CMV serostatus were compiled alongside the repertoire data. Genome-wide SNP genotypes for about 65% of the roughly 670 donors were used in a later genetic analysis, which treated that subset as a discovery cohort. All discovery cohort repertoires had been generated using a single sequencing platform. Both class I and class II loci were covered by HLA typing, at four-digit resolution. The number of donors typed differed by locus, with roughly 629-640 for A, B, C, DRB1 and DQB1, roughly 520 for DQA1, 600 to 610 for DPA1, and under 490 for DPB1. Because of strong linkage in the cohort, four to six DR-DQ haplotypes were treated as single units for association and clustering. Among roughly 400 genotyped donors of the cohort, an average of around 250,000 unique TCR beta nucleotide sequences was sequenced per donor, of which about 19% were non-productive.

In total, more than 500 healthy bone marrow donors made up the cohort. At the time of sampling, every cohort member was nominally healthy, though immune exposures that went unrecorded were likely present. The donor tested CMV seropositive and was one of the 289 seropositive cohort members. Each donor provided a peripheral blood sample, and peripheral blood mononuclear cells were used for TCR beta sequencing. The Qiagen DNeasy Blood Extraction Kit was used to extract genomic DNA from the blood cell samples. V and J are truncated by 0 bases and 3 bases respectively, leaving an intervening sequence of 9 bases. Including the terminal cysteine and phenylalanine, the CDR3 comprises 14 residues. Of the read, only the CDR3 DNA is kept; its 42 bases are in frame from base 1. Based on the germline V gene, the CDR1 and CDR2 sequences are SGHRS and YFSETQ. Library construction relied on the immunoSEQ multiplex PCR assay. A mixture of 60 forward primers for TCR Vbeta segments and 13 reverse primers for TCR Jbeta segments was used in the multiplex PCR. Amplification of the CDR3 region of rearranged TCR beta genes was performed with a multiplex PCR assay on genomic DNA. The amplified TCR beta libraries were sequenced on the Illumina HiSeq System as 87-base-pair reads. In the authors' own workflow: In a later analysis, tens of millions of unique TCR beta chains were counted across the roughly 670 repertoires, and around 11 million of these chains were shared by at least two donors. Raw reads were error-corrected and collapsed into unique sequences with a nearest-neighbor algorithm that merged closely related sequences to remove PCR and sequencing errors. CDR3 sequences were aligned to IMGT reference sequences to assign V, D and J gene segments. For a sequence to be retained, a match of at least six nucleotides was required to both a V gene segment and a J gene segment. Rearrangements were classified as productive when the CDR3 lacked stop codons and remained in frame with V and J, and all other rearrangements were classified as non-productive. CDR3 was defined by IMGT convention, running from the second conserved V-encoded cysteine to the conserved J-encoded phenylalanine. The earlier analysis of about 500 of the donors excluded sequences that lacked an unambiguous match to a single V gene segment. In an earlier analysis of several hundred of the donors, V segments were called functional above 56.7% productive rearrangements and were called segregating when the between-donor standard deviation exceeded 5%. A statistical classification framework was built for diagnosing cytomegalovirus status from the catalog of TCR beta chain sequences. In a later analysis, TCR nucleotide sequences were compared against IMGT/GENE-DB human TR gene sequences so that V and J genes could be assigned. The TCRdist pipeline was used in a later analysis to assign CDR3 sequences and most-parsimonious VDJ recombination scenarios. In a later analysis, every TCR beta chain was defined by the combination of its CDR3 amino acid sequence and its V-gene family, and reads without a unique V-gene family were dropped. A later analysis removed 592 highly shared, low-generation-probability nucleotide sequences to deal with suspected cross-contamination and a sequencing artifact. In a later analysis, a clonal expansion index for each public chain was calculated from normalized within-repertoire ranks of inferred template counts. In a later analysis, generation probabilities were computed with a VDJ recombination model fitted to out-of-frame rearrangements, and the resulting probabilities were checked against IGoR. A later analysis scored TCR-TCR, TCR-HLA and TCR-CMV co-occurrence with hypergeometric tests, applying a repertoire-size bias correction to TCR pairs. In a later analysis, false discovery rates were estimated by permuting HLA or CMV assignments 20 times. In a later analysis, co-occurring TCRs were grouped using DBSCAN, and TCRdist sequence similarity was added for clustering within HLA-allele-positive subsets. Repertoires with fewer than 30,000 or more than 120,000 public chains, plus five repertoires with anomalous nucleotide sharing, were excluded from co-occurrence clustering. The immuneACCESS repertoire file appears here via TCRdb, limited to in-frame rearrangements. These files lack a portion of the clones; in checked studies, under half of the deficit traces to unresolved V genes, and the cause of the others is not known. V, J and clone size derive from that table, while D and trimming were established from the DNA sequence. Here the sample has 150,000 or so clones; roughly 80% occur a single time. Nearly 8.5% of the sample is taken by the ten largest.

Concerning this clone: What antigen it recognizes has not been identified. There are no base qualities to consult, and no much larger clone falls within one base.

What the study reported, not specific to this receptor: When HLA alleles, especially DR and DQ, strongly co-occurred, attributing TCR associations to individual alleles was difficult. A cluster of highly shared sequence variants was judged likely to be a technical artifact of the sequencing pipeline. According to a later analysis, most CMV-associated TCR beta chains appeared to be HLA-restricted, and the HLA associations seemed to be driven largely by CMV exposure. Correlated functional status among segregating V segments might reflect linkage disequilibrium, but an unknown experimental factor could not be ruled out. A later analysis reported that several top co-occurrence clusters appeared linked to parvovirus B19, influenza, CMV and Epstein-Barr virus. In vitro tests confirmed that three of the cytomegalovirus-associated TCR beta chains recognize cytomegalovirus antigens. The 87-base-pair reads could not distinguish some IMGT-functional V segments, including TRBV6-2 and TRBV6-3, so those segments were excluded. The only immune exposure information available for the cohort was CMV serostatus. Most TCR sequences were observed very rarely across donors, whereas some public TCRs were present in many individuals. Sequencing depth was assumed to be roughly uniform across donors in the presence/absence analyses, though that assumption may not hold. The authors suggested that the approach could potentially be extended to other disease states and immunological phenotypes. In a later genetic analysis, fewer N-insertions in productive TCRs were reported among donors in an Asian-associated ancestry cluster than the 666-donor mean. A total of 150 to 200 TCR beta chains were listed by the study as associated with cytomegalovirus. In an earlier analysis of a few hundred of the donors, most TCR beta V segments were observed in productive rearrangements about 87% or about 30% of the time, broadly matching IMGT annotations. The classifier was reported to diagnose cytomegalovirus status with high specificity and sensitivity in both the original cohort and the validation cohort. Because counts were too low, roughly 16 rarely observed V segments, including chromosome 9 orphons, were excluded from the earlier analysis of around 590 of the donors. A further reported finding was that TCR beta sequences accurately predicted the HLA-A and HLA-B alleles for most subjects in the first cohort. According to a later analysis, TCR association rates differed among HLA loci, with DRB1 alleles showing the most associated TCRs and HLA-C alleles showing the fewest. A later analysis found that HLA-associated TCR beta chains were more clonally expanded and had lower generation probabilities than equally common non-associated chains. In a later analysis, more than 15,000 TCR beta sequences were associated with specific HLA alleles at a false discovery rate of 0.05. HLA typing was unavailable for some donors at each locus, so association tests used only the typed subset. This cohort had only TCR beta chains sequenced, and the lack of alpha or paired-chain data limited which features could be detected. An association between a missense DCLRE1C variant and V-gene and J-gene trimming of TCR beta chains was found in a later genetic analysis and replicated in an independent cohort.

Sequencing used PBMCs. The chain uses TRBV5-1 and TRBJ1-1; a confident D gene designation cannot be given. The clonotype was recovered from a male donor in good health and CMV-seropositive. The sequenced DNA: TGCGCCAGCAGCTTGGGTCGGGGTTACACTGAAGCTTTCTTT. Its translation is CASSLGRGYTEAFF.